One TCR beta chain is described in this entry. This sample was included in a study of identical twins. One entry per CDR3 protein, called by TCRdb with MiXCR from the 5' RACE reads. The sample holds approximately 230,000 distinct CDR3 sequences, more than 12% seen once. The germline gives CDR1 SEHNR, CDR2 FQNEAQ (reference sequence). V was pared by 5 bases and J by 4 bases, with 7 bases of the junction left unmatched. The CDR3 runs 15 residues. The specimen was memory (CD45RO+) T cells sorted from blood. The chain couples TRBV7-9 to TRBJ2-1, with 8 bases lining up with TRBD2. The sequence was collected from a woman between 18 and 29 years old in good health. The CDR3 nucleotides read TGTGCCAGCAGCCCAGGGATAGCGGGGTACAATGAGCAGTTCTTC. The encoded protein is CASSPGIAGYNEQFF.